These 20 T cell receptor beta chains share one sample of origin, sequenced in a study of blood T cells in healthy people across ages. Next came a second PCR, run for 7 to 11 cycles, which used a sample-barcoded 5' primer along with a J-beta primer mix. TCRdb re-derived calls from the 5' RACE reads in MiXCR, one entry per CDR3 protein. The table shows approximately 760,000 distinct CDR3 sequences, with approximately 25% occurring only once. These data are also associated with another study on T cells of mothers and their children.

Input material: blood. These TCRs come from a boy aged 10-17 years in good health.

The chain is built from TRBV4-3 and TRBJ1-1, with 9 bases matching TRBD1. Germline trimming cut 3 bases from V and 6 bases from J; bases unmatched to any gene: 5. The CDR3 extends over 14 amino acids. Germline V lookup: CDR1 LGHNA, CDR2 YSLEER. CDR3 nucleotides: TGCGCCAGCAGCCAGGAACAGGGGGCGGCTGAAGCTTTCTTT. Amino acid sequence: CASSQEQGAAEAFF.

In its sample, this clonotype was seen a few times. The CDR3 coding sequence is TGTGCCAGCAGCCCTACCCGAGACTATGGCTACACCTTC. Amino acid sequence: CASSPTRDYGYTF. This chain connects TRBV7-9 to TRBJ1-2, with D unclear. This CDR3 is built from 13 residues. CDR1 SEHNR and CDR2 FQNEAQ come from the germline V gene (reference sequence). Between the trimmed V and J ends, which lost 5 bases and 3 bases, there was a span of 10 bases.

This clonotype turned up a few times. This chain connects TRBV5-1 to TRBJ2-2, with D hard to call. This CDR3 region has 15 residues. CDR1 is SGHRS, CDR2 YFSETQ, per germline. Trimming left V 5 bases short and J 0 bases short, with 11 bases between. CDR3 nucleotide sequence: TGCGCCAGCAGAGACCCGTATGCGAACACCGGGGAGCTGTTTTTT. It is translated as CASRDPYANTGELFF. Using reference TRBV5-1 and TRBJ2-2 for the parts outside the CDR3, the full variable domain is KAGVTQTPRYLIKTRGQQVTLSCSPISGHRSVSWYQQTPGQGLQFLFEYFSETQRNKGNFPGRFSGRQFSNSRSEMNVSTLELGDSALYLCASRDPYANTGELFFGEGSRLTVL.

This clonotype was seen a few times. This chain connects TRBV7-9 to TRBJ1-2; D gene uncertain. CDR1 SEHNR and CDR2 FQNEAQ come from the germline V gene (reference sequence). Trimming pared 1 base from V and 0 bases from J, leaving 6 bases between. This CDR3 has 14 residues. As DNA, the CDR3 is TGTGCCAGCAGCTTAGGTCGAGCTAACTATGGCTACACCTTC. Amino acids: CASSLGRANYGYTF.

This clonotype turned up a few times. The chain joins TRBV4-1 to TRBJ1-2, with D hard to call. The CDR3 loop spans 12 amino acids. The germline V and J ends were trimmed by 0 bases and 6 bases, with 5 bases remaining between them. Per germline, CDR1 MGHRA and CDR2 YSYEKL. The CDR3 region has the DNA TGCGCCAGCAGCCAAGATTCCGATGGCTACACCTTC. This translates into CASSQDSDGYTF.

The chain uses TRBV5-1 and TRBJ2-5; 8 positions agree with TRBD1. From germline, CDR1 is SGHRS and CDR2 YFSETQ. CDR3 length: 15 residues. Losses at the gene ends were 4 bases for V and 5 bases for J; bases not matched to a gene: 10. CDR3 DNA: TGCGCCAGCAGCGCGTGGACAGGGTCTATGGAGACCCAGTACTTC. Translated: CASSAWTGSMETQYF. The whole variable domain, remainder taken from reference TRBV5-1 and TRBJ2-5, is KAGVTQTPRYLIKTRGQQVTLSCSPISGHRSVSWYQQTPGQGLQFLFEYFSETQRNKGNFPGRFSGRQFSNSRSEMNVSTLELGDSALYLCASSAWTGSMETQYFGPGTRLLVL.

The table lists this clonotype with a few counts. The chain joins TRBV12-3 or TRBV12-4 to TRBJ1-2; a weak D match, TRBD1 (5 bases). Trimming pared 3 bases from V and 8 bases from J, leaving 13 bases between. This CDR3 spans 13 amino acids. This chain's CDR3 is CASSFPGPGGYTF. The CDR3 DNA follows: TGTGCCAGCAGTTTTCCGGGACCGGGCGGCTACACCTTC.

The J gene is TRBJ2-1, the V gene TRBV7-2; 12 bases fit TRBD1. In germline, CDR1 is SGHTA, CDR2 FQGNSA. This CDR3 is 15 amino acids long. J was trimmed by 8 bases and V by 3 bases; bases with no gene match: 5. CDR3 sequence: CASSFGTGGWYEQFF. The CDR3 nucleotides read TGTGCCAGCAGCTTCGGGACAGGGGGCTGGTATGAGCAGTTCTTC.

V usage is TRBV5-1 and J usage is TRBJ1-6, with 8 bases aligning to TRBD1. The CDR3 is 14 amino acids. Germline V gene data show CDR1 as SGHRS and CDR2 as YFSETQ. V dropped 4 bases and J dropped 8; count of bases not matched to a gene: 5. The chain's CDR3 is CASSVGTGDSPLHF. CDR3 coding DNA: TGCGCCAGCAGCGTAGGGACAGGAGATTCACCCCTCCACTTT.

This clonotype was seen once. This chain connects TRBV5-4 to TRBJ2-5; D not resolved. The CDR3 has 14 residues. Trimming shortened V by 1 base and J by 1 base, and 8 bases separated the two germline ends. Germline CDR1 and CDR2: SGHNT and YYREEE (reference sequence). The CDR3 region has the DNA TGTGCCAGCAGCTTGCTATACAGCCAAGAGACCCAGTACTTC. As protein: CASSLLYSQETQYF. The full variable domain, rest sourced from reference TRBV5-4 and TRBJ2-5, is ETGVTQSPTHLIKTRGQQVTLRCSSQSGHNTVSWYQQALGQGPQFIFQYYREEENGRGNFPPRFSGLQFPNYSSELNVNALELDDSALYLCASSLLYSQETQYFGPGTRLLVL.

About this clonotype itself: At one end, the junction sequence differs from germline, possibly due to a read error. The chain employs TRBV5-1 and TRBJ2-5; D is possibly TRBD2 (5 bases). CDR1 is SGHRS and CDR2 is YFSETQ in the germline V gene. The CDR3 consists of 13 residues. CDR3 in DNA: TGCGCCAGCAACTTGGATGGCGGGGAGACCCAGTACTTC. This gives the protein CASNLDGGETQYF. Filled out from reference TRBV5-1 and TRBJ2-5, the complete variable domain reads KAGVTQTPRYLIKTRGQQVTLSCSPISGHRSVSWYQQTPGQGLQFLFEYFSETQRNKGNFPGRFSGRQFSNSRSEMNVSTLELGDSALYLCASNLDGGETQYFGPGTRLLVL.

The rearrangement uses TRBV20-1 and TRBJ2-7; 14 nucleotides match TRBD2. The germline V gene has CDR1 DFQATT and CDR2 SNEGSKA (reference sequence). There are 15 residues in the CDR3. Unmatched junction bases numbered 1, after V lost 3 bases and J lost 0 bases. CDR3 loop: CSARGLAGASYEQYF. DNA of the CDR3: TGCAGTGCTAGGGGACTAGCGGGGGCCTCCTACGAGCAGTACTTC.

The CDR3 loop is CASSFDDRGLNTGELFF. DNA of the CDR3: TGTGCCAGCAGCTTTGACGACAGGGGCCTGAACACCGGGGAGCTGTTTTTT. The chain recombines TRBV7-8 with TRBJ2-2; 8 positions match TRBD1. The length of the CDR3 is 17 residues. Unmatched junction bases numbered 7, after V lost 3 bases and J lost 1 base. The V gene's germline CDR1 is SGHVS and CDR2 FQNEAQ.

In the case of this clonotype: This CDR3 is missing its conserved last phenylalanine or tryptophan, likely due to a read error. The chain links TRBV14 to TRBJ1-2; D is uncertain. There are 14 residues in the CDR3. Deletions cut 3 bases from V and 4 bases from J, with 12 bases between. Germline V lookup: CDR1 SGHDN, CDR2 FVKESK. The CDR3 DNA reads TGTGCCAGCAGCCACACCACCGGCCCCTATGGCTACACCCTC. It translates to CASSHTTGPYGYTL.

CDR3 loop: CASSLVAGGQLSYNEQFF. CDR3 bases: TGTGCCAGCAGCTTAGTGGCGGGAGGACAGCTCTCCTACAATGAGCAGTTCTTC. This rearrangement joins TRBV7-9 to TRBJ2-1; 8 bases agree with TRBD2. The germline V gene has CDR1 SEHNR and CDR2 FQNEAQ (reference sequence). The CDR3 sequence is 18 residues long. The ends lost 1 base at V and 0 bases at J; junction bases unmatched: 8.

CDR3 in amino acids: CASSDSGQYNEKLFF. The CDR3 DNA follows: TGTGCCAGCAGCGATAGCGGCCAGTATAATGAAAAACTGTTTTTT. This chain connects TRBV5-4 to TRBJ1-4; no definite D call. The germline V gene encodes CDR1 SGHNT and CDR2 YYREEE (reference sequence). V gave up 4 bases and J gave up 4 bases, with 14 bases separating them. The CDR3 covers 15 residues.

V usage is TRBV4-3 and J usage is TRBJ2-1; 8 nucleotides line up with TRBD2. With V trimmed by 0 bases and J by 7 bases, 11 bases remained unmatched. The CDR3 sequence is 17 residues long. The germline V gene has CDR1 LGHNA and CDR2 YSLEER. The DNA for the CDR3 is TGCGCCAGCAGCCAAGATCCAGGGCGGGGGGTATGGAATGAGCAGTTCTTC. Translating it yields CASSQDPGRGVWNEQFF.

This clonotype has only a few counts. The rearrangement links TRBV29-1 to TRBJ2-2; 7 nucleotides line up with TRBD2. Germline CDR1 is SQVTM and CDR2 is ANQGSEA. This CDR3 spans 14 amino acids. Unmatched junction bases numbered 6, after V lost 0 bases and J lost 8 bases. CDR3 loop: CSVEDTPGGGELFF. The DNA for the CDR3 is TGCAGCGTTGAAGATACGCCGGGGGGAGGGGAGCTGTTTTTT.

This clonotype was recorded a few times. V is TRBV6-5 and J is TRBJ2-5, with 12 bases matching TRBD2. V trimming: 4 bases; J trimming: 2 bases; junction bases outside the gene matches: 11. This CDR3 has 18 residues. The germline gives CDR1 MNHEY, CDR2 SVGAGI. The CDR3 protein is CASSSRLAGAVGQETQYF. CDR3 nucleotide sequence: TGTGCCAGCAGTTCCCGACTAGCGGGGGCTGTAGGGCAAGAGACCCAGTACTTC.

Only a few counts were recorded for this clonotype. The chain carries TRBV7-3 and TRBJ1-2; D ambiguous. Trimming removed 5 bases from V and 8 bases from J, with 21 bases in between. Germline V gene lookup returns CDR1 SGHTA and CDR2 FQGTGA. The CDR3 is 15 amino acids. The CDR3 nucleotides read TGTGCCAGCAGCCCCTCGGGAGCTTCCACTATCGGCTACACCTTC. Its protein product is CASSPSGASTIGYTF.